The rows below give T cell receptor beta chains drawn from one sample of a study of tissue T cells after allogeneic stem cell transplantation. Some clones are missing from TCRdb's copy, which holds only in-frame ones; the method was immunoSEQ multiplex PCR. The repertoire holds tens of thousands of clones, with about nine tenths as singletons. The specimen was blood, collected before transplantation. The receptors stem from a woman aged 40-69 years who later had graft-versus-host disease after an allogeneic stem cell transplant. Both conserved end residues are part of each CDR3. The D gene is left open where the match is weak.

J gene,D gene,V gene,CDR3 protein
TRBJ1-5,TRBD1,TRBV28,CASSSYPGTGSLSNQPQHF
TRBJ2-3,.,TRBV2,CASSVRTGNTDTQYF
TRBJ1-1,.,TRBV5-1,CASSLAAVNTEAFF
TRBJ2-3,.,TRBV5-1,CASSGGASTDTQYF
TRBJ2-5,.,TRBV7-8,CASSPRPRGEETQYF
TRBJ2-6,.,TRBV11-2,CASSLRPPDLSGANVLTF
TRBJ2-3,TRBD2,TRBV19,CASSIAVGLAVTDTQYF
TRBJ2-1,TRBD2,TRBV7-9,CASSLGTSGSDEQFF
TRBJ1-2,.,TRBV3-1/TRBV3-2,CASSRERSGALLGYTF
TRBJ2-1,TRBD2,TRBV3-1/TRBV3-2,CASSAGTSGHYNEQFF
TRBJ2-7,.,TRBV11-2,CASSGLDEQYF
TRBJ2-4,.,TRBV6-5,CASSYSMYANIQYF
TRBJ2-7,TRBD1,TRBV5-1,CASSTGQGYEQYF
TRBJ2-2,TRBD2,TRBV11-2,CASSLGGLAGSTGELFF
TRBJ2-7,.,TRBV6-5,CASSRGHEQYF
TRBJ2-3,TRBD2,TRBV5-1,CASSLSGGTDTQYF
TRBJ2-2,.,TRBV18,CASSLRVLDTGELFF
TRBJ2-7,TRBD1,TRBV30,CAWNTPGQDLNYEQYF
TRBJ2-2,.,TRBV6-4,CASSGAGSTNTGELFF
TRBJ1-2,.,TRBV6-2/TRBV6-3,CASSSDRRLSHYGYTF
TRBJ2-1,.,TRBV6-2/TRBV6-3,CASSQSSYSYNEQFF
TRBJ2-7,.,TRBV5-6,CASSFLPGFSEQYF
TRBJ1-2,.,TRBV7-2,CASSPDSHYGYTF